These T cell receptor beta chains were read from a single sample in a study of control samples from healthy donors and cancer patients. The data were produced by immunoSEQ multiplex PCR, yet TCRdb's version contains in-frame clones alone and is incomplete. This sample has over 120,000 clones, with more than 85% found just once. The sample comprised blood. The receptors derive from a young man in good health. Both conserved end residues are part of each CDR3. Each record gives: V gene, J gene, D gene, clone size, CDR3 protein, CDR3 DNA. A D gene is named only where the DNA matches it firmly. Only part of the rows carry a size: once, few, many, or a class if the clone is expanded.

V gene: TRBV7-9; J gene: TRBJ1-6; D gene: .; clone size: .; CDR3 protein: CASSLRGGNNNSPLHF; CDR3 DNA: TGTGCCAGCAGCTTACGAGGGGGGAACAATAATTCACCCCTCCACTTT
V gene: TRBV10-2; J gene: TRBJ1-3; D gene: .; clone size: .; CDR3 protein: CASSEATGSGNTIYF; CDR3 DNA: TGCGCCAGCAGTGAGGCGACAGGCTCTGGAAACACCATATATTTT
V gene: TRBV12-3/TRBV12-4; J gene: TRBJ2-3; D gene: TRBD2; clone size: .; CDR3 protein: CASSPTSRDTQYF; CDR3 DNA: TGTGCCAGCAGCCCGACTAGCCGGGATACGCAGTATTTT
V gene: TRBV7-9; J gene: TRBJ1-2; D gene: .; clone size: .; CDR3 protein: CASNSGAGYTF; CDR3 DNA: TGTGCCAGCAATTCGGGGGCTGGCTACACCTTC
V gene: TRBV28; J gene: TRBJ2-1; D gene: .; clone size: .; CDR3 protein: CASSLNPQGSNEQFF; CDR3 DNA: TGTGCCAGCAGTTTAAATCCTCAGGGTAGCAATGAGCAGTTCTTC
V gene: TRBV19; J gene: TRBJ1-5; D gene: TRBD1; clone size: .; CDR3 protein: CASSIQGASNQPQHF; CDR3 DNA: TGTGCCAGTAGTATACAGGGGGCCTCCAATCAGCCCCAGCATTTT
V gene: TRBV9; J gene: TRBJ2-7; D gene: .; clone size: .; CDR3 protein: CASSEGPAAYEQYF; CDR3 DNA: TGTGCCAGCAGCGAGGGGCCGGCGGCCTACGAGCAGTACTTC
V gene: TRBV12-3/TRBV12-4; J gene: TRBJ1-1; D gene: .; clone size: .; CDR3 protein: CASQGQMNTEAFF; CDR3 DNA: TGTGCCTCGCAGGGGCAGATGAACACTGAAGCTTTCTTT
V gene: TRBV18; J gene: TRBJ1-3; D gene: .; clone size: once; CDR3 protein: CASSPLKDSTGNTIYF; CDR3 DNA: TGTGCCAGCTCACCACTGAAAGATAGCACTGGAAACACCATATATTTT
V gene: TRBV12-3/TRBV12-4; J gene: TRBJ1-6; D gene: .; clone size: .; CDR3 protein: CASRPPWNSPLHF; CDR3 DNA: TGTGCCAGCAGGCCCCCCTGGAATTCACCCCTCCACTTT
V gene: TRBV12-2; J gene: TRBJ1-3; D gene: .; clone size: many; CDR3 protein: CASRPSSPSGNTIYF; CDR3 DNA: TGTGCAAGTCGCCCATCTAGCCCTTCTGGAAACACCATATATTTT
V gene: TRBV5-3; J gene: TRBJ2-7; D gene: .; clone size: .; CDR3 protein: CARSGDWSSYEQYF; CDR3 DNA: TGTGCCAGAAGCGGGGACTGGAGCTCCTACGAGCAGTACTTC
V gene: TRBV7-9; J gene: TRBJ1-2; D gene: TRBD1; clone size: .; CDR3 protein: CASSTPSTGGDGYTF; CDR3 DNA: TGTGCCAGCAGCACCCCGTCCACAGGGGGCGATGGCTACACCTTC
V gene: TRBV5-6; J gene: TRBJ2-3; D gene: .; clone size: .; CDR3 protein: CASSGDTPSGLTDTQYF; CDR3 DNA: TGTGCCAGCAGCGGGGACACCCCTAGCGGCCTCACAGATACGCAGTATTTT
V gene: TRBV30; J gene: TRBJ2-7; D gene: .; clone size: few; CDR3 protein: CALGDGVYEQYF; CDR3 DNA: TGTGCCTTGGGAGACGGGGTCTACGAGCAGTACTTC
V gene: TRBV6-1; J gene: TRBJ2-7; D gene: .; clone size: .; CDR3 protein: CASSEQDYEQYF; CDR3 DNA: TGTGCCAGCAGTGAGCAAGACTACGAGCAGTACTTC
V gene: TRBV29-1; J gene: TRBJ1-2; D gene: .; clone size: few; CDR3 protein: CSVLGTNYGYTF; CDR3 DNA: TGCAGCGTTTTAGGGACGAACTATGGCTACACCTTC
V gene: TRBV29-1; J gene: TRBJ1-3; D gene: .; clone size: .; CDR3 protein: CSVGGPPGNTIYF; CDR3 DNA: TGCAGCGTTGGGGGACCTCCCGGAAACACCATATATTTT
V gene: TRBV5-1; J gene: TRBJ1-1; D gene: TRBD1; clone size: few; CDR3 protein: CASSSQGDLNTEAFF; CDR3 DNA: TGCGCCAGCAGCTCACAGGGGGACCTGAACACTGAAGCTTTCTTT
V gene: TRBV7-9; J gene: TRBJ2-7; D gene: TRBD2; clone size: .; CDR3 protein: CASSRTSGGADEQYF; CDR3 DNA: TGTGCCAGCAGCCGGACTAGCGGGGGGGCTGACGAGCAGTACTTC